Listed below are T cell receptor beta chains from one sample, sequenced in a study of T cell responses to AZD1222 COVID-19 vaccine. Sequencing was performed with immunoSEQ multiplex PCR; in TCRdb, only in-frame clones are kept and a portion is missing. In the table there are more than 100,000 clones, 88% of which are singletons. The material sequenced was peripheral blood, taken on day 0 of AZD1222 vaccination. These receptors all come from an adult in good health. Both conserved end residues are part of each CDR3. D genes are given only for firm matches. Size values are once, few and many counts, or a class for expanded clones, and some rows have none.

d_gene	abundance	j_gene	v_gene	CDR3aa	CDR3nt
-	-	TRBJ1-4	TRBV7-9	CASSPTGNNEKLFF	TGTGCCAGCAGCCCGACAGGAAATAATGAAAAACTGTTTTTT
TRBD1	-	TRBJ1-5	TRBV5-1	CASSSTGDSNQPQHF	TGCGCCAGCAGCTCGACAGGGGATAGCAATCAGCCCCAGCATTTT
-	-	TRBJ2-1	TRBV29-1	CSVDKSRSQNEQFF	TGCAGCGTTGATAAGAGCCGCTCCCAGAATGAGCAGTTCTTC
-	-	TRBJ1-1	TRBV5-1	CASSVGGRNKKAFF	TGCGCCAGCAGCGTGGGGGGCAGAAACAAAAAAGCTTTCTTT
TRBD1	once	TRBJ1-6	TRBV5-8	CASSWTGGQPPLHF	TGTGCCAGCAGCTGGACAGGAGGACAGCCACCCCTCCACTTT
TRBD2	-	TRBJ2-7	TRBV6-5	CASSPKGRGGYEQYF	TGTGCCAGCAGTCCTAAAGGGCGGGGGGGCTACGAGCAGTACTTC
-	-	TRBJ2-7	TRBV28	CASSLRVVNLGEQYF	TGTGCCAGCAGTTTGAGGGTCGTAAACTTGGGAGAGCAGTACTTC
-	-	TRBJ1-1	TRBV7-6	CASSSLTGLNTEAFF	TGTGCCAGCAGCTCCCTGACAGGACTGAACACTGAAGCTTTCTTT
-	-	TRBJ1-5	TRBV7-2	CASSLEEGPQPQHF	TGTGCCAGCAGCTTAGAAGAGGGGCCCCAGCCCCAGCATTTT
-	-	TRBJ2-1	TRBV9	CASSAEWSSYNEQFF	TGTGCCAGCAGCGCAGAGTGGAGCTCCTACAATGAGCAGTTCTTC
-	-	TRBJ1-2	TRBV5-8	CASSRDRPGYGYTF	TGTGCCAGCAGTAGGGACCGCCCTGGGTATGGCTACACCTTC
TRBD2	few	TRBJ2-1	TRBV9	CASSASTGTSTLDEQFF	TGTGCCAGCAGCGCAAGTACCGGGACTAGCACTCTCGATGAGCAGTTCTTC
-	-	TRBJ1-2	TRBV30	CAWSVGGSGYTF	TGTGCCTGGAGTGTCGGGGGGAGTGGCTACACCTTC
-	-	TRBJ1-1	TRBV29-1	CSAGRTNTEAFF	TGCAGCGCCGGGAGGACGAACACTGAAGCTTTCTTT
-	-	TRBJ2-5	TRBV7-2	CASSSRGKTQYF	TGTGCCAGCAGCTCCAGGGGCAAGACCCAGTACTTC
TRBD1	once	TRBJ1-5	TRBV5-1	CASSLGGQAAQPQHF	TGCGCCAGCAGCTTGGGGGGACAGGCGGCTCAGCCCCAGCATTTT
-	-	TRBJ1-3	TRBV10-3	CAISESRSGNTIYF	TGTGCCATCAGTGAGTCCAGGTCCGGAAACACCATATATTTT
-	once	TRBJ2-7	TRBV5-8	CASSSWTAPYEQYF	TGTGCCAGCAGCTCCTGGACAGCACCCTACGAGCAGTACTTC
-	-	TRBJ2-3	TRBV19	CASSGVAEYTDTQYF	TGTGCCAGTAGTGGGGTAGCGGAGTACACAGATACGCAGTATTTT
TRBD1	-	TRBJ2-1	TRBV5-4	CASSSDRGQIYEQFF	TGTGCCAGCAGCTCGGACAGGGGGCAAATCTATGAGCAGTTCTTC
TRBD1	-	TRBJ1-1	TRBV2	CASSRQGGGEAFF	TGTGCCAGCAGTCGACAGGGCGGGGGGGAAGCTTTCTTT
-	-	TRBJ1-2	TRBV10-2	CASRETSANYGYTF	TGCGCCAGCAGAGAAACATCAGCTAACTATGGCTACACCTTC
-	-	TRBJ1-5	TRBV2	CASSERQGAQPQHF	TGTGCCAGCAGTGAAAGGCAAGGGGCTCAGCCCCAGCATTTT
TRBD1	once	TRBJ2-7	TRBV5-5	CASRITGATYEQYF	TGTGCCAGCAGGATAACAGGGGCCACCTACGAGCAGTACTTC
-	-	TRBJ2-3	TRBV10-1	CASTGDKPTDTQYF	TGCGCCAGCACCGGCGACAAACCCACAGATACGCAGTATTTT
-	-	TRBJ2-1	TRBV24-1	CATSDRSYNEQFF	TGTGCCACCAGTGACCGGTCCTACAATGAGCAGTTCTTC
-	-	TRBJ2-7	TRBV3-1/TRBV3-2	CASSQARQRAYEQYF	TGTGCCAGCAGCCAAGCGAGGCAGCGAGCCTACGAGCAGTACTTC
TRBD1	-	TRBJ2-7	TRBV2	CASGRQGSYEQYF	TGTGCCAGCGGCAGACAGGGTTCCTACGAGCAGTACTTC
TRBD1	-	TRBJ1-2	TRBV18	CASSPGTGNGYTF	TGTGCCAGCTCACCTGGGACAGGGAACGGCTACACCTTC
-	-	TRBJ1-1	TRBV6-2/TRBV6-3	CASSYGVQRRMNTEAFF	TGTGCCAGCAGTTACGGGGTGCAGAGACGTATGAACACTGAAGCTTTCTTT
-	few	TRBJ1-6	TRBV28	CASTPRAYNSPLHF	TGTGCCAGCACCCCCCGGGCCTATAATTCACCCCTCCACTTT
-	-	TRBJ1-5	TRBV27	CASSLFQTFTKNQPQHF	TGTGCCAGCAGTTTATTTCAGACGTTTACCAAGAATCAGCCCCAGCATTTT
-	-	TRBJ2-2	TRBV6-6	CASKDRDRELFF	TGTGCCAGCAAAGACCGGGACCGGGAGCTGTTTTTT
-	-	TRBJ1-2	TRBV5-4	CASRRAGGDYGYTF	TGTGCCAGCAGGCGCGCTGGGGGTGACTATGGCTACACCTTC
-	-	TRBJ1-6	TRBV3-1/TRBV3-2	CASSPEVVGTNSPLHF	TGTGCCAGCAGCCCCGAAGTCGTGGGGACTAATTCACCCCTCCACTTT
TRBD1	few	TRBJ1-2	TRBV28	CASSPGQGVRGYTF	TGTGCCAGCAGTCCTGGGCAGGGGGTTCGGGGCTACACCTTC
TRBD1	-	TRBJ2-5	TRBV6-6	CASSNTGVETQYF	TGTGCCAGCAGTAATACAGGGGTGGAGACCCAGTACTTC
TRBD2	-	TRBJ2-3	TRBV7-2	CASSSGGLADTQYF	TGTGCCAGCAGCTCGGGGGGGCTAGCGGATACGCAGTATTTT
-	once	TRBJ2-7	TRBV18	CASSPGVGHSYEQYF	TGTGCCAGCTCACCAGGAGTGGGACACTCCTACGAGCAGTACTTC
-	-	TRBJ2-7	TRBV5-1	CASSLAEPLYYEQYF	TGCGCCAGCAGCTTGGCTGAACCTTTGTACTACGAGCAGTACTTC
-	-	TRBJ1-2	TRBV5-4	CASSLEWGGGYTF	TGTGCCAGCAGCTTGGAATGGGGCGGCGGCTACACCTTC
TRBD2	-	TRBJ2-1	TRBV19	CASSIMAGEYNEQFF	TGTGCCAGTAGTATTATGGCGGGGGAGTACAATGAGCAGTTCTTC
TRBD2	-	TRBJ2-1	TRBV2	CASRRTSGYNEQFF	TGTGCCAGCAGACGGACTAGCGGCTACAATGAGCAGTTCTTC
-	-	TRBJ1-2	TRBV6-5	CASSYPGRDGYTF	TGTGCCAGCAGTTACCCGGGACGAGATGGCTACACCTTC
-	-	TRBJ1-1	TRBV19	CASSIGGQGRTEAFF	TGTGCCAGTAGTATAGGTGGGCAGGGTCGCACTGAAGCTTTCTTT
-	-	TRBJ2-7	TRBV28	CASTRQSYEQYF	TGTGCCAGCACCAGACAGTCCTACGAGCAGTACTTC
-	few	TRBJ1-2	TRBV3-1/TRBV3-2	CASSHDYGYTF	TGTGCCAGCAGCCATGACTATGGCTACACCTTC
TRBD1	few	TRBJ1-2	TRBV7-3	CASSSGQGNYGYTF	TGTGCCAGCAGCTCGGGACAGGGTAACTATGGCTACACCTTC
TRBD1	-	TRBJ1-2	TRBV10-3	CAIRPGQGLYGYTF	TGTGCCATCCGCCCGGGACAGGGATTGTATGGCTACACCTTC
-	-	TRBJ2-6	TRBV7-3	CASSLSGRAGANVLTF	TGTGCCAGCAGCTTAAGTGGCAGGGCTGGGGCCAACGTCCTGACTTTC